This TCR beta chain emerged from a study of blood T cell repertoires in COVID-19. About the study: Acute-phase and convalescent COVID-19 samples originated in the United States, Italy and Spain. PBMCs, B-cell-depleted T cells, or T cells were the source of the cDNA or gDNA that made up the material.

This CDR3 has 14 residues. CDR1 is SEHNR and CDR2 is FQNEAQ in the germline V gene (reference sequence). V was trimmed by 4 bases and J by 6 bases, leaving 15 bases between them. How the authors handled the data: How many nucleated cells were present was estimated from reference gene primer amplification. Sequencing was performed with immunoSEQ multiplex PCR; in TCRdb, only in-frame clones are kept and a portion is missing. Clonal size and the V and J genes are those of that table, whereas D and trimming came from the DNA. Among roughly 86,000 clones, around three quarters were seen once, and the ten largest hold approximately 8.7%. This clone was recorded at least ten times.

This sequence originates from a man over 45 who had recovered from COVID-19. V usage is TRBV7-9 and J usage is TRBJ1-2; D might be TRBD1 (6 bases). The sample taken for sequencing was peripheral blood. This chain's CDR3 is CASSSRNREHGYTF. CDR3 sequence (DNA): TGTGCCAGCAGCTCGCGGAACAGGGAACATGGCTACACCTTC.